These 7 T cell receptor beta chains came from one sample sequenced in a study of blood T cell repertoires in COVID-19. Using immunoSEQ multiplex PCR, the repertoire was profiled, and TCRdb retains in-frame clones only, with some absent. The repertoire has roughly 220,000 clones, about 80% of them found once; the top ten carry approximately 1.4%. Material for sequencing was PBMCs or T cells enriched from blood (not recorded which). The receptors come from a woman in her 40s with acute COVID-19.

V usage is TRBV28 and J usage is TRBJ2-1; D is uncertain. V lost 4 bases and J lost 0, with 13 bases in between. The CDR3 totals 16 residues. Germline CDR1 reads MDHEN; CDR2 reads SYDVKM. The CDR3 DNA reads TGTGCCAGCAGTTCCCCCGGAGCACCCTCCTACAATGAGCAGTTCTTC. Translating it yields CASSSPGAPSYNEQFF.

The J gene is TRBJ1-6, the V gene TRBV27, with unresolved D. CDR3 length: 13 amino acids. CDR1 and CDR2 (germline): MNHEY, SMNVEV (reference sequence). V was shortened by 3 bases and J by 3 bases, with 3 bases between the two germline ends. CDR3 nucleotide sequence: TGTGCCAGCAGTTTCGGCTATAATTCACCCCTCCACTTT. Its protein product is CASSFGYNSPLHF.

The CDR3 nucleotides read TGTGCCAGCAGCTTGTCGGGGGGGTCCTGGCCCCAGCATTTT. Translating gives CASSLSGGSWPQHF. The chain has TRBV5-5 and TRBJ1-5; D may be TRBD1 (5 bases). CDR1 and CDR2 from the germline V gene are SGHKS and YYEKEE (reference sequence). Trimming stripped 1 base from V and 9 bases from J, with 14 bases between. This CDR3 comprises 14 residues.

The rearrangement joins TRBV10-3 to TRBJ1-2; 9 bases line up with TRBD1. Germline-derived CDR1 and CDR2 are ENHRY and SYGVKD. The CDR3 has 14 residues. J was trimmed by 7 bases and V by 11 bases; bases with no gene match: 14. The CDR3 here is CASDRDRDSSGYTF. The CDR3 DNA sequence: TGTGCCTCGGACCGGGACAGGGATTCGAGTGGCTACACCTTC.

CDR3 bases: TGTGCCAGCAGTTCGAGACTAGGCCCCTACGAGCAGTACTTC. Translating gives CASSSRLGPYEQYF. The V and J genes are TRBV2 and TRBJ2-7; TRBD2 might be the D (6 bases). Trimming pared 5 bases from V and 2 bases from J, leaving 13 bases between. The germline V gene has CDR1 SNHLY and CDR2 FYNNEI. The CDR3 totals 14 residues.

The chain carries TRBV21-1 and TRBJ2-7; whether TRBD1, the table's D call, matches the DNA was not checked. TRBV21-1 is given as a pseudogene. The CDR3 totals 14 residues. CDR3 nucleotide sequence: TGTGCCAGCAGCAAAGGAGGGGGTTTCTACGAGCAGTACTTC. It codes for CASSKGGGFYEQYF.

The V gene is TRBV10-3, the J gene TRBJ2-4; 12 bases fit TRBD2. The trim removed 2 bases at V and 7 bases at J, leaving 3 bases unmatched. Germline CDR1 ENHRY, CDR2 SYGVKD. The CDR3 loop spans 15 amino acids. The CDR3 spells CAISETTSGRNIQYF. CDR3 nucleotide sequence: TGTGCCATCAGTGAGACCACTAGCGGGAGGAACATTCAGTACTTC.